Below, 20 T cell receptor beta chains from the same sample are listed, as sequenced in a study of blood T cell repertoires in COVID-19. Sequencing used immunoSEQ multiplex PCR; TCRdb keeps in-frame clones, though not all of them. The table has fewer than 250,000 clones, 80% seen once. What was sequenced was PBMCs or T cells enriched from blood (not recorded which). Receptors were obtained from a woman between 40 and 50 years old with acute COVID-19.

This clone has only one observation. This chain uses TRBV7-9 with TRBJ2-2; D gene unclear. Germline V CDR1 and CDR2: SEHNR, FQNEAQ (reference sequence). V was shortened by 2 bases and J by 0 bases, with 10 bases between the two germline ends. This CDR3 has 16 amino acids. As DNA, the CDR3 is TGTGCCAGCAGCTTACCTCAAGCCCCGAACACCGGGGAGCTGTTTTTT. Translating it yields CASSLPQAPNTGELFF.

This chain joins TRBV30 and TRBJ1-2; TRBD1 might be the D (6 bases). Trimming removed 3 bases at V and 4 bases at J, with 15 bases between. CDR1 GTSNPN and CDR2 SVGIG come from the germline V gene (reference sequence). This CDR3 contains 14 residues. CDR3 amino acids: CAWSSDSSGYGYTF. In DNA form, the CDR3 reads TGTGCCTGGAGCTCGGACAGTTCTGGCTATGGCTACACCTTC.

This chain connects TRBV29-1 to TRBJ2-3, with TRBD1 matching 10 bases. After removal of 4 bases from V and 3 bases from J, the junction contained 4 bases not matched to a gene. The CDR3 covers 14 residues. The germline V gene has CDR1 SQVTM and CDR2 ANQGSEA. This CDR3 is CSVAGTGATDTQYF. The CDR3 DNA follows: TGCAGCGTTGCCGGGACAGGGGCTACAGATACGCAGTATTTT.

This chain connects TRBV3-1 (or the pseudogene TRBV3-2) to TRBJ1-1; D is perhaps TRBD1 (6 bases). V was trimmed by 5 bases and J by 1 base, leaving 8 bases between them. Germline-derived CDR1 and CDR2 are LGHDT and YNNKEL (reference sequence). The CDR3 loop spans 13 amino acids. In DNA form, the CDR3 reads TGTGCCAGCAGCGCCAGGGGGAACACTGAAGCTTTCTTT. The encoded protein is CASSARGNTEAFF.

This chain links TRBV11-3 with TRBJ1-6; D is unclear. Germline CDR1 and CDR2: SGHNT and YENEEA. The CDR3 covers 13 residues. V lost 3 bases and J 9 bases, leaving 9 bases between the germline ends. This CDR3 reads CASSLGEGSPLHF. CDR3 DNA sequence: TGTGCCAGCAGCTTGGGTGAGGGTTCACCCCTCCACTTT.

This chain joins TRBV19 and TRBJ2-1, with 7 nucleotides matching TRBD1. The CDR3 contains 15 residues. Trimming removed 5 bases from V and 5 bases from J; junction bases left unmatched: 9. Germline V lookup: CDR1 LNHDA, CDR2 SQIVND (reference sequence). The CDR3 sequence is CASSSPGQINNEQFF. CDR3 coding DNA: TGTGCCAGTAGTTCACCGGGACAGATAAACAATGAGCAGTTCTTC.

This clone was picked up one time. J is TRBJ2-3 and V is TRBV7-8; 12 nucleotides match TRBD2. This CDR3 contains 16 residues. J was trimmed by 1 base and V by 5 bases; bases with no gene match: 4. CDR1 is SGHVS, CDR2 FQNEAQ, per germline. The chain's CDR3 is CASSPRLAGGTDTQYF. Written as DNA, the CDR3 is TGTGCCAGCAGCCCCCGACTAGCGGGGGGCACAGATACGCAGTATTTT.

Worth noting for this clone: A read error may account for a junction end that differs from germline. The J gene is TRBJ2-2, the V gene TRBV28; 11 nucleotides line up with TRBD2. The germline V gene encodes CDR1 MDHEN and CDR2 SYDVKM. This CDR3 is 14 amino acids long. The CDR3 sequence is CASSARIAGGGAVF. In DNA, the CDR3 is TGTGCCAGCAGCGCCCGAATAGCGGGAGGGGGAGCTGTTTTT.

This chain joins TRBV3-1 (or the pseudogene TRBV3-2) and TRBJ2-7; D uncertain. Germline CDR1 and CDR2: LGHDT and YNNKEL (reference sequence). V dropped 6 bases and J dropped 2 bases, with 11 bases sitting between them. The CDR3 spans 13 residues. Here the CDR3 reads CASRGILPYEQYF. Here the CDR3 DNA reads TGTGCCAGCAGGGGCATCCTACCCTACGAGCAGTACTTC.

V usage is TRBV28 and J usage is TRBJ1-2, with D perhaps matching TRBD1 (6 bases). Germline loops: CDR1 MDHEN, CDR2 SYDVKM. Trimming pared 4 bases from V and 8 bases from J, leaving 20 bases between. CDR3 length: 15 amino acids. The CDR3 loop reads CASSSPGGRGAGYTF. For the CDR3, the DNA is TGTGCCAGCAGTTCCCCAGGTGGTCGGGGGGCGGGCTACACCTTC.

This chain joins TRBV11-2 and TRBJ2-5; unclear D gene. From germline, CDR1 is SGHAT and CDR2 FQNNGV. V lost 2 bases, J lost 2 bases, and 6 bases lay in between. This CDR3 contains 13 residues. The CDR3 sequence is CASSLFGQETQYF. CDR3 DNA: TGTGCCAGCAGCTTATTCGGGCAAGAGACCCAGTACTTC.

The CDR3 region is CASSPWAGKDQPQHF. CDR3 nucleotide sequence: TGTGCCAGCTCACCATGGGCAGGGAAGGATCAGCCCCAGCATTTT. The J gene is TRBJ1-5, the V gene TRBV18; D is possibly TRBD1 (5 bases). The ends were cut back, 2 bases at V and 5 bases at J, with 13 bases in the middle. Germline V lookup: CDR1 KGHSH, CDR2 LQKENI. CDR3 length: 15 residues.

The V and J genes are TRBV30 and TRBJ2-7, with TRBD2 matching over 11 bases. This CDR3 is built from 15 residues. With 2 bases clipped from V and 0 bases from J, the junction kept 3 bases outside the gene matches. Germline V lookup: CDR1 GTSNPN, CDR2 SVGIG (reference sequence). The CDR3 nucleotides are TGTGCCTGGAGTAGGGGACTAGCGGACTCCTACGAGCAGTACTTC. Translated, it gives CAWSRGLADSYEQYF.

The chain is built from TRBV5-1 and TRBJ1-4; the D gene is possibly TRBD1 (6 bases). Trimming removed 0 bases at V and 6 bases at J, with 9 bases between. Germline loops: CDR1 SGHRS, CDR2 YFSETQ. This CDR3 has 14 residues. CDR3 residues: CASSLGTEDEKLFF. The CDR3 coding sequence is TGCGCCAGCAGCTTGGGGACAGAAGATGAAAAACTGTTTTTT.

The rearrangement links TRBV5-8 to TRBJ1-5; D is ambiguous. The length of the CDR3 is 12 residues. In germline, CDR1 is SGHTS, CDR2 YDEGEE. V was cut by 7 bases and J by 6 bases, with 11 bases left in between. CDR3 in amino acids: CASSFRGQPQHF. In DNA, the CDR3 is TGTGCCAGCTCCTTCCGGGGTCAGCCCCAGCATTTT. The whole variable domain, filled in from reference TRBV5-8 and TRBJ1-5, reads EAGVTQSPTHLIKTRGQQATLRCSPISGHTSVYWYQQALGLGLQFLLWYDEGEERNRGNFPPRFSGRQFPNYSSELNVNALELEDSALYLCASSFRGQPQHFGDGTRLSIL.

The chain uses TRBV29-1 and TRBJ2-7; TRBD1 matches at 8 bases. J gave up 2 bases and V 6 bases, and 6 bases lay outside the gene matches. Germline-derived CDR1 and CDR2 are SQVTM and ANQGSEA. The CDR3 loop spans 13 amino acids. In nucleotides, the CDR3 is TGCAGCGTAGGGTTACAGGGGGCCTACGAGCAGTACTTC. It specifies CSVGLQGAYEQYF.

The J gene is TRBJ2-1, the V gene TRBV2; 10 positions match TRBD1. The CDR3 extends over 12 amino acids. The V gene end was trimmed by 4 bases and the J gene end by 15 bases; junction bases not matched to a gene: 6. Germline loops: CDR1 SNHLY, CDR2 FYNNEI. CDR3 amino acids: CASSAGQGHRFF. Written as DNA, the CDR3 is TGTGCCAGCAGTGCGGGACAGGGGCATAGGTTCTTC. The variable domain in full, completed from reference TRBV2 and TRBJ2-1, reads EPEVTQTPSHQVTQMGQEVILRCVPISNHLYFYWYRQILGQKVEFLVSFYNNEISEKSEIFDDQFSVERPDGSNFTLKIRSTKLEDSAMYFCASSAGQGHRFFGPGTRLTVL.

DNA for the CDR3: TGTGCCAGCAGTTACCGCGGGAGGGCTCTTAATGAGCAGTTCTTC. This gives the protein CASSYRGRALNEQFF. The gene calls are TRBV6-6 and TRBJ2-1; 9 positions match TRBD2. This CDR3 spans 15 amino acids. The junction had 6 bases not matched to a gene; V was cut back by 2 bases and J by 7 bases. Germline CDR1 is MNHNY and CDR2 is SVGAGI (reference sequence).

The CDR3 sequence: CASSLGDRELGAKNIQYF. CDR3 in DNA: TGTGCCAGCAGCTTAGGCGACAGAGAGCTCGGGGCCAAAAACATTCAGTACTTC. The V and J genes are TRBV7-9 and TRBJ2-4, with D perhaps matching TRBD1 (5 bases). This CDR3 contains 18 residues. V gave up 1 base and J gave up 1 base, with 17 bases separating them. Germline loops: CDR1 SEHNR, CDR2 FQNEAQ (reference sequence).

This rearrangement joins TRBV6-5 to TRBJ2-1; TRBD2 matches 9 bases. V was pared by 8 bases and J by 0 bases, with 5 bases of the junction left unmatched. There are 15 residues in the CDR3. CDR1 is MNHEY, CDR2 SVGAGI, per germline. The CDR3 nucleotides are TGTGCCAGCGCCAAACTAGCGGGCTCCTACAATGAGCAGTTCTTC. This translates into CASAKLAGSYNEQFF.